Below, 24 T cell receptor beta chains from the same sample are listed, as sequenced in a study of OX40 agonist ivuxolimab in advanced cancers. Only in-frame clones appear in the TCRdb table, and some are missing; sequencing was by immunoSEQ multiplex PCR. The sample yields 20,000 to 30,000 clones, roughly 88% seen once. The material was CD4+ or CD8+ T cells sorted from blood, obtained in a trial of the OX40 agonist ivuxolimab. These receptors were collected from an adult with an advanced solid tumor such as melanoma, head and neck, liver or kidney cancer.

The chain carries TRBV7-9 and TRBJ2-1; TRBD2 matches at 8 bases. The CDR3 has 17 amino acids. The germline CDR1 and CDR2 sequences are SEHNR and FQNEAQ (reference sequence). V was clipped by 5 bases and J by 2 bases; unmatched bases: 11. The CDR3 sequence: CASSPRTGLGPYNEQFF. CDR3 in DNA: TGTGCCAGCAGCCCCAGGACGGGACTAGGCCCCTACAATGAGCAGTTCTTC. Complete variable domain (other parts from reference TRBV7-9 and TRBJ2-1): DTGVSQNPRHKITKRGQNVTFRCDPISEHNRLYWYRQTLGQGPEFLTYFQNEAQLEKSRLLSDRFSAERPKGSFSTLEIQRTEQGDSAMYLCASSPRTGLGPYNEQFFGPGTRLTVL.

The chain combines TRBV5-6 with TRBJ1-1; no reliable D call. V was pared by 0 bases and J by 3 bases, with 9 bases between. There are 14 residues in the CDR3. Germline lookup yields CDR1 SGHDT and CDR2 YYEEEE. CDR3 sequence (DNA): TGTGCCAGCAGCTTGGCCGGGAGATACACTGAAGCTTTCTTT. It yields the protein CASSLAGRYTEAFF.

The chain couples TRBV4-1 to TRBJ2-2; D gene uncertain. V lost 4 bases and J lost 7, with 7 bases in between. Per germline, CDR1 MGHRA and CDR2 YSYEKL. This CDR3 comprises 12 residues. This CDR3 reads CASSRRSGELFF. In nucleotides, the CDR3 is TGCGCCAGCAGCCGTCGGAGCGGGGAGCTGTTTTTT.

The V and J genes are TRBV9 and TRBJ1-3; possibly TRBD1 for D (5 bases). V lost 4 bases, J lost 4 bases, and 15 bases lay in between. This CDR3 has 15 amino acids. Per germline, CDR1 SGDLS and CDR2 YYNGEE. CDR3 loop: CASSPREGSGNTIYF. CDR3 nucleotide sequence: TGTGCCAGCAGCCCCCGGGAGGGGTCGGGAAACACCATATATTTT.

This chain joins TRBV19 and TRBJ2-5; 9 bases map to TRBD1. Per germline, CDR1 LNHDA and CDR2 SQIVND (reference sequence). The CDR3 sequence is 15 residues long. J was trimmed by 3 bases and V by 6 bases; bases with no gene match: 8. CDR3 in DNA: TGTGCCAGTAGCCGGGGACAGGGTAGTGAAGAGACCCAGTACTTC. It yields the protein CASSRGQGSEETQYF. The full variable domain, with the rest looked up from reference TRBV19 and TRBJ2-5, is DGGITQSPKYLFRKEGQNVTLSCEQNLNHDAMYWYRQDPGQGLRLIYYSQIVNDFQKGDIAEGYSVSREKKESFPLTVTSAQKNPTAFYLCASSRGQGSEETQYFGPGTRLLVL.

The genes are TRBV30 and TRBJ1-1; D is unresolved. Trimming cost V 1 base and J 3 bases, with 9 bases left between them. The germline V gene encodes CDR1 GTSNPN and CDR2 SVGIG (reference sequence). This CDR3 is 13 amino acids long. This chain's CDR3 is CAWSAQDDTEAFF. DNA of the CDR3: TGTGCCTGGAGTGCCCAAGATGACACTGAAGCTTTCTTT.

Comment on this clone: Distinct nucleotide sequences in the sample also encode this CDR3. V is TRBV7-9 and J is TRBJ2-7, with TRBD2 identical over 7 bases. The CDR3 has 15 residues. Germline assignment: CDR1 SEHNR and CDR2 FQNEAQ (reference sequence). Trimming at V came to 5 bases and at J to 0 bases, leaving 7 bases not matched to a gene. The CDR3 loop reads CASSPSGTTSYEQYF. DNA for the CDR3: TGTGCCAGCAGCCCCTCCGGGACTACCTCCTACGAGCAGTACTTC.

The chain joins TRBV7-9 to TRBJ1-5; TRBD1 matches at 9 bases. Per germline, CDR1 SEHNR and CDR2 FQNEAQ (reference sequence). The CDR3 consists of 17 residues. Trimming took 6 bases from V and 2 from J; bases not matched to a gene: 11. The CDR3 region is CASRLPGTGFGNQPQHF. CDR3 nucleotides: TGTGCCAGCAGGCTACCCGGGACAGGGTTCGGCAATCAGCCCCAGCATTTT.

In DNA, the CDR3 is TGTGCCAGCAGGTCCCCGACTAGCGGAAAAGAGACCCAGTACTTC. Translating it yields CASRSPTSGKETQYF. V gene TRBV28 combines with J gene TRBJ2-5; 9 bases map to TRBD2. After removal of 6 bases from V and 3 bases from J, the junction contained 8 bases not matched to a gene. Germline CDR1 is MDHEN and CDR2 is SYDVKM. This CDR3 is built from 15 residues. Combining the CDR3 with reference TRBV28 and TRBJ2-5 gives the whole variable domain DVKVTQSSRYLVKRTGEKVFLECVQDMDHENMFWYRQDPGLGLRLIYFSYDVKMKEKGDIPEGYSVSREKKERFSLILESASTNQTSMYLCASRSPTSGKETQYFGPGTRLLVL.

The genes are TRBV28 and TRBJ2-2; TRBD2 agrees at 9 bases. The V and J ends lost 2 bases and 6 bases, in that order; junction bases with no gene match: 4. Looked up from germline, CDR1 is MDHEN and CDR2 is SYDVKM. CDR3 size: 15 residues. In nucleotides, the CDR3 is TGTGCCAGCAGTTTAGCGGGAGGGCCCGCCGGGGAGCTGTTTTTT. Encoded protein: CASSLAGGPAGELFF.

This clone has only a few counts. This sequence joins TRBV10-1 and TRBJ1-2; no firm D call. The CDR3 is 13 amino acids. The V end was cut by 2 bases, the J end by 4 bases, with 8 bases between. The germline V gene encodes CDR1 WNHNN and CDR2 SYGVQD (reference sequence). CDR3 sequence reads: CASSEQTGYGYTF. CDR3 sequence (DNA): TGCGCCAGCAGTGAGCAGACGGGCTATGGCTACACCTTC.

The chain combines TRBV13 with TRBJ2-7; D is perhaps TRBD2 (6 bases). Germline CDR1 PRHDT, CDR2 FYEKMQ (reference sequence). Trimming cost V 2 bases and J 5 bases, with 10 bases left between them. This CDR3 contains 13 residues. The CDR3 bases are TGTGCCAGCAGCTTACGGGGGTCCCACGAGCAGTACTTC. It specifies CASSLRGSHEQYF.

This chain links TRBV11-2 with TRBJ1-2; D unresolved. The germline V and J ends were trimmed by 1 base and 4 bases, with 10 bases remaining between them. In germline, CDR1 is SGHAT, CDR2 FQNNGV. The CDR3 consists of 14 residues. CDR3 protein: CASSLGLSSYGYTF. CDR3 DNA: TGTGCCAGCAGCTTAGGGCTGAGTTCCTATGGCTACACCTTC.

V gene TRBV19 combines with J gene TRBJ2-5; the D call may be TRBD1 or TRBD2 (5 bases each). V gave up 7 bases and J gave up 4 bases, with 22 bases separating them. Germline V gene sequence: CDR1 LNHDA, CDR2 SQIVND (reference sequence). The CDR3 extends over 16 amino acids. The CDR3 DNA sequence: TGTGCCAGTACCCACCGGGGCCTGGGAGCGGCAGAGACCCAGTACTTC. Translating it yields CASTHRGLGAAETQYF.

This clone was seen a handful of times. The V and J genes are TRBV19 and TRBJ1-1; tentatively, D is TRBD1 (5 bases). The V gene's germline CDR1 is LNHDA and CDR2 SQIVND (reference sequence). V was shortened by 7 bases and J by 5 bases, with 20 bases between the two germline ends. The CDR3 length is 15 residues. In nucleotides, the CDR3 is TGTGCCAGTACCCTAAGGGCCACAAGGGGTACTGAAGCTTTCTTT. This encodes CASTLRATRGTEAFF.

V usage is TRBV30 and J usage is TRBJ1-1; no definite D call. The CDR3 is 13 residues long. Looked up from germline, CDR1 is GTSNPN and CDR2 is SVGIG (reference sequence). Trimming removed 2 bases from V and 0 bases from J, with 7 bases in between. CDR3: CAWSMGMNTEAFF. The CDR3 DNA sequence: TGTGCCTGGAGTATGGGTATGAACACTGAAGCTTTCTTT.

The chain is built from TRBV5-5 and TRBJ2-7, with D maybe TRBD1 (5 bases). Trimming shortened V by 2 bases and J by 7 bases, and 13 bases separated the two germline ends. Germline lookup yields CDR1 SGHKS and CDR2 YYEKEE (reference sequence). This CDR3 region has 13 residues. CDR3 sequence reads: CASSFKGAREQYF. The CDR3 DNA is TGTGCCAGCAGCTTTAAAGGGGCTCGGGAGCAGTACTTC.

The gene calls are TRBV9 and TRBJ2-3, with D hard to call. The CDR3 is 13 residues long. The germline V gene encodes CDR1 SGDLS and CDR2 YYNGEE. Deletions cut 0 bases from V and 0 bases from J, with 2 bases between. This chain's CDR3 is CASSVASTDTQYF. CDR3 coding DNA: TGTGCCAGCAGCGTAGCCAGCACAGATACGCAGTATTTT.

The V gene is TRBV28, the J gene TRBJ2-7, with D unresolved. The V end lost 5 bases, the J end lost 4 bases, and 6 bases lay between the germline ends. The germline V gene has CDR1 MDHEN and CDR2 SYDVKM. CDR3 length: 11 amino acids. The CDR3 DNA reads as TGTGCCAGCAGTATTGGATACGAGCAGTACTTC. Protein: CASSIGYEQYF.

This rearrangement joins TRBV7-9 to TRBJ1-2; tentatively, D is TRBD1 (6 bases). The CDR3 spans 15 residues. V lost 6 bases, J lost 0 bases, and 14 bases lay in between. The germline V gene has CDR1 SEHNR and CDR2 FQNEAQ (reference sequence). In nucleotides, the CDR3 is TGTGCCAGCAGTCAGGGGCAGAGTACTAACTATGGCTACACCTTC. Protein product: CASSQGQSTNYGYTF.

V and J are TRBV5-4 and TRBJ2-3; the D gene is possibly TRBD2 (6 bases). Trimming left V 3 bases short and J 2 bases short, with 10 bases between. The CDR3 totals 14 residues. Germline lookup yields CDR1 SGHNT and CDR2 YYREEE (reference sequence). CDR3 coding DNA: TGTGCCAGCAGCTCCCGGGGGTCCACAGATACGCAGTATTTT. Amino acid sequence: CASSSRGSTDTQYF.

The CDR3 protein is CASSLFRDSYEQYF. For the CDR3, the DNA is TGTGCCAGCAGCCTCTTCCGGGACAGCTACGAGCAGTACTTC. V usage is TRBV4-2 and J usage is TRBJ2-7, with 7 bases aligning to TRBD1. The J segment lost 3 bases and the V segment lost 4 bases, leaving 6 bases of the junction unmatched. There are 14 residues in the CDR3. Germline CDR1 LGHNA, CDR2 YNFKEQ.

This clone was seen only a few times. The V gene is TRBV19, the J gene TRBJ2-6, with a tentative D call TRBD2 (5 bases). CDR1 and CDR2 (germline): LNHDA, SQIVND (reference sequence). The CDR3 sequence is 21 residues long. Trimming shortened V by 10 bases and J by 0 bases, and 31 bases separated the two germline ends. The CDR3 nucleotides read TGTGCCAACCCCAACGTTTGGACTGAGGTCTCGCACTCCTCTGGGGCCAACGTCCTGACTTTC. It codes for CANPNVWTEVSHSSGANVLTF.

The rearrangement uses TRBV5-1 and TRBJ2-7; the D is unclear. V was shortened by 0 bases and J by 2 bases, with 9 bases between the two germline ends. The germline gives CDR1 SGHRS, CDR2 YFSETQ. The CDR3 totals 14 residues. The CDR3 nucleotides read TGCGCCAGCAGCTTGGCCGGCAGTACCTACGAGCAGTACTTC. The encoded protein is CASSLAGSTYEQYF.